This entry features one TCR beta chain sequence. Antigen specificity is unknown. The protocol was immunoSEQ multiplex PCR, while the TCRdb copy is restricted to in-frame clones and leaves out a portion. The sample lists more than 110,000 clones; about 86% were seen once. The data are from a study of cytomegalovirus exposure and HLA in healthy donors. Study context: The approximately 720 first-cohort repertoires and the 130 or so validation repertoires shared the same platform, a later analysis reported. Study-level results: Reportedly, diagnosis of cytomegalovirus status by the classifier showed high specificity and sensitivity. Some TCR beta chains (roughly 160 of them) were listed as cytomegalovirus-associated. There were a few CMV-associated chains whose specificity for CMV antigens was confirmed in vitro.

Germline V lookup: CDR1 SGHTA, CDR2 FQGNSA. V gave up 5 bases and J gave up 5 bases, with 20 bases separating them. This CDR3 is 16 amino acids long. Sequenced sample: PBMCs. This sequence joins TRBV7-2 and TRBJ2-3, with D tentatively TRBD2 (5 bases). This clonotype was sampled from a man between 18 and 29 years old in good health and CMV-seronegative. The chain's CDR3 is CASSVRGQGRVDTQYF. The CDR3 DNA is TGTGCCAGCAGCGTCAGAGGGCAAGGGCGGGTAGATACGCAGTATTTT.